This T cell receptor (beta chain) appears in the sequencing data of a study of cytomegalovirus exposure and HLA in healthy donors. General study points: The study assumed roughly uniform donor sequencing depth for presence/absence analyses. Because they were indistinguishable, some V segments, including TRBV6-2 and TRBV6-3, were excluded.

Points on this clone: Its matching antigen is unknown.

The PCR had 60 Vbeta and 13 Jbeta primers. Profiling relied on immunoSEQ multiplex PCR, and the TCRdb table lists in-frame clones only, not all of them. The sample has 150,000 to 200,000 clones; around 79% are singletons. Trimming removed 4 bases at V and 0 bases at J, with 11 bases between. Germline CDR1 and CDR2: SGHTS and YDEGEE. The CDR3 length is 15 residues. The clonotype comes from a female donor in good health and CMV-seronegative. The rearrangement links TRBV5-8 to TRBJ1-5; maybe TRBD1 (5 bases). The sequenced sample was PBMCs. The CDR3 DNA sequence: TGTGCCAGCAGCGGAGGGACTGCTAGCAATCAGCCCCAGCATTTT. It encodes CASSGGTASNQPQHF.